Reported below is one T cell receptor beta chain. The antigen is not known. The ends lost 0 bases at V and 6 bases at J; junction bases unmatched: 9. CDR1 SGHRS and CDR2 YFSETQ come from the germline V gene. There are 16 residues in the CDR3. The data originate from a study of beta chain features in type 1 diabetes. Study results and caveats: Patients and controls would be equally affected if PCR favored shorter templates. When VDJ junctions were examined, type 1 diabetes patients showed fewer insertions and more deletions. Shorter TCRB CDR3s, moderately but significantly so, marked every one of the four CD4+ subsets in Type 1 diabetes patients. Researchers reported that naive, central memory and Treg TCRB repertoires appeared more similar in patients than in healthy donors.

Reverse transcription of all isolated RNA meant that expressed TCRB transcripts were sequenced. TCRdb's copy holds only in-frame clones and misses some; the assay was immunoSEQ multiplex PCR. The sample lists about 150,000 clones; 10% to 15% were seen once. The clonotype comes from a man aged 18 to 29 with type 1 diabetes. The sequenced sample was central memory CD4+ T cells from blood. The chain has TRBV5-1 and TRBJ2-1; 7 bases line up with TRBD1. CDR3 bases: TGCGCCAGCAGCTTGGCCGGGACAGTATGGATCAATGAGCAGTTCTTC. Translating it yields CASSLAGTVWINEQFF.